This TCR beta chain was recorded in a study of blood T cell repertoires in COVID-19. As for the study in general: Acute and convalescent COVID-19 samples came from the United States, Italy and Spain.

The V gene end was trimmed by 5 bases and the J gene end by 5 bases; junction bases not matched to a gene: 11. The CDR3 is made up of 16 amino acids. Germline V CDR1 and CDR2: SNHLY, FYNNEI. The protocol was immunoSEQ multiplex PCR, while the TCRdb copy is restricted to in-frame clones and leaves out a portion. Of under 350,000 clones listed, roughly 91% are singletons. This receptor was taken from a woman aged 55-70 years who had recovered from COVID-19. The chain joins TRBV2 to TRBJ2-3, with 9 bases aligning to TRBD2. The sample consisted of PBMCs or T cells enriched from blood (not recorded which). CDR3 sequence reads: CASSPIAGGRLDTQYF. As DNA, the CDR3 is TGTGCCAGCAGTCCCATCGCGGGGGGGCGATTAGATACGCAGTATTTT.